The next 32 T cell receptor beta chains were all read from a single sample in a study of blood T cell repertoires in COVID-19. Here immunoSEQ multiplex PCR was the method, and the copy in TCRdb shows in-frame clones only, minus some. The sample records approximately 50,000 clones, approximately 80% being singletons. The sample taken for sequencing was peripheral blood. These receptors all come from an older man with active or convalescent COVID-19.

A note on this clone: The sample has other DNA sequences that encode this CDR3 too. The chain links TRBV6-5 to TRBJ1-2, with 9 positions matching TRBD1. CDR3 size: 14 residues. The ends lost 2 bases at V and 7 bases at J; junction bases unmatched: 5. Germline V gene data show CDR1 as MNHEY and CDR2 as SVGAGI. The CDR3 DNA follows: TGTGCCAGCAGTTACACGGGACAGGGATCTGGCTACACCTTC. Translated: CASSYTGQGSGYTF.

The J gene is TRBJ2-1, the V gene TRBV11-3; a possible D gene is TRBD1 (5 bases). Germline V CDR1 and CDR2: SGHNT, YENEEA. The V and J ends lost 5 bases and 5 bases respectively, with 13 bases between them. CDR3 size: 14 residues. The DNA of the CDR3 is TGTGCCAGCAGCATGGGGCTTTCGGACAATGAGCAGTTCTTC. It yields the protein CASSMGLSDNEQFF.

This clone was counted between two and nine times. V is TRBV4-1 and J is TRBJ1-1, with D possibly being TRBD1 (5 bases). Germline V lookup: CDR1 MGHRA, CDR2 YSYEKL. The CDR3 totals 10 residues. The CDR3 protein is CAAGGTEAFF. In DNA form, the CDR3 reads TGCGCAGCGGGGGGCACTGAAGCTTTCTTT.

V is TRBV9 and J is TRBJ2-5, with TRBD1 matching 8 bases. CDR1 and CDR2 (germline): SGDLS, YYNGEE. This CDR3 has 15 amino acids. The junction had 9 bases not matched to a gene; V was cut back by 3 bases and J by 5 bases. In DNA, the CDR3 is TGTGCCAGCAGCGCCAATACAGGGGGGCTGGAGACCCAGTACTTC. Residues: CASSANTGGLETQYF.

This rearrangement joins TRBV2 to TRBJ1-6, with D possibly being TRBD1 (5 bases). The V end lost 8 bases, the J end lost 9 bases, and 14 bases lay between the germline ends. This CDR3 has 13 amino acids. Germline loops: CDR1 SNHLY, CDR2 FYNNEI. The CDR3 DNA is TGTGCCAGCGTTCGGGGGGGGAGTTCACCCCTCCACTTT. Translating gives CASVRGGSSPLHF.

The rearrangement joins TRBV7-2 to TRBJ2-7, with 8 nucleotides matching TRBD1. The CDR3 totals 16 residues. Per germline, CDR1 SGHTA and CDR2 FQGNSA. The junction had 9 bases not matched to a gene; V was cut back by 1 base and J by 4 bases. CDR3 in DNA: TGTGCCAGCAGCTTAGTCGGGGCAGGGGGCGAATACGAGCAGTACTTC. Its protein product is CASSLVGAGGEYEQYF. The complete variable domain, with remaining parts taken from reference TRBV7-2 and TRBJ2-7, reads GAGVSQSPSNKVTEKGKDVELRCDPISGHTALYWYRQSLGQGLEFLIYFQGNSAPDKSGLPSDRFSAERTGGSVSTLTIQRTQQEDSAVYLCASSLVGAGGEYEQYFGPGTRLTVT.

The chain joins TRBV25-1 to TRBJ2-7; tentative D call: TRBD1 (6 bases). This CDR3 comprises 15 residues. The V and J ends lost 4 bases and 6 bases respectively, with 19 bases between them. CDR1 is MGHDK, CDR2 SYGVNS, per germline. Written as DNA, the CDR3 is TGTGCCAGCAGTGCACAGGGCTCCTTATCGACCGAGCAGTACTTC. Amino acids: CASSAQGSLSTEQYF.

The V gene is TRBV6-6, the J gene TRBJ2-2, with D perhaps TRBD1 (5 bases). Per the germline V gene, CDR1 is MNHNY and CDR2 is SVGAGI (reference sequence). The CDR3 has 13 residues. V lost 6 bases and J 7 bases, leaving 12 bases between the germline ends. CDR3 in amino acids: CASRPTQGGELFF. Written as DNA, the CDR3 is TGTGCCAGCAGACCGACCCAGGGCGGGGAGCTGTTTTTT.

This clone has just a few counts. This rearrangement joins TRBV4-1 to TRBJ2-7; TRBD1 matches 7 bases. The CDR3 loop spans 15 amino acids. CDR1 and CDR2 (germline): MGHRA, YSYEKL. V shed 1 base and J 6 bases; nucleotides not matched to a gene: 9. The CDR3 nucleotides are TGCGCCAGCAGCCAAGGACAGGGCCCCTCCCGCGAGCAGTACTTC. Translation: CASSQGQGPSREQYF.

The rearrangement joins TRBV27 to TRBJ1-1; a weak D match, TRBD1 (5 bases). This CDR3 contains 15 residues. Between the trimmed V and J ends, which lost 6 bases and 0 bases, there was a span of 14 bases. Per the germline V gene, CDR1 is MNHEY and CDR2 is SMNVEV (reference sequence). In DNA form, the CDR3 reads TGTGCCAGCAGCATGGTGTGGGGCCTGAACACTGAAGCTTTCTTT. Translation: CASSMVWGLNTEAFF.

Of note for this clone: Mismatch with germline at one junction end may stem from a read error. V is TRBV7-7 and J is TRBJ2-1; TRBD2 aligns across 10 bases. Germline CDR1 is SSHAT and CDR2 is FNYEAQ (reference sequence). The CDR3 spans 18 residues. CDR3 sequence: CASSFSTGLAGEGNEQFF. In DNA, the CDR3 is TGTGCTAGCAGCTTTTCGACAGGGCTAGCGGGAGAGGGCAATGAGCAGTTCTTC.

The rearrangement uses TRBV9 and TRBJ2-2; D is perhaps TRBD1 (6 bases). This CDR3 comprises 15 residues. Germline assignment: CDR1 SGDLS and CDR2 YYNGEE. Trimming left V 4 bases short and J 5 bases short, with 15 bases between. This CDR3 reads CASSSGTPITGELFF. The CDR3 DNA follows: TGTGCCAGCAGCTCCGGGACACCGATAACCGGGGAGCTGTTTTTT.

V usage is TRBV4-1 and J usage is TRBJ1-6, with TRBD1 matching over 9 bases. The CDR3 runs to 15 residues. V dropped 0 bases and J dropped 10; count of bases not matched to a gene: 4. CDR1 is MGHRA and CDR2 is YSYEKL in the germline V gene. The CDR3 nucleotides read TGCGCCAGCAGCCAAGAGGACAGGGGAGGATCACCCCTCCACTTT. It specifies CASSQEDRGGSPLHF.

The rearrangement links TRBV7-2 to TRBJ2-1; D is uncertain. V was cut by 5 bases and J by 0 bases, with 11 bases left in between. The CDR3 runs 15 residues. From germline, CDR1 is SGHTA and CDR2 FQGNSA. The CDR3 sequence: CASSTRDSSYNEQFF. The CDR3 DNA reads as TGTGCCAGCAGCACCCGAGATAGCTCCTACAATGAGCAGTTCTTC. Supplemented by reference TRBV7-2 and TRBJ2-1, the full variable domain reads GAGVSQSPSNKVTEKGKDVELRCDPISGHTALYWYRQSLGQGLEFLIYFQGNSAPDKSGLPSDRFSAERTGGSVSTLTIQRTQQEDSAVYLCASSTRDSSYNEQFFGPGTRLTVL.

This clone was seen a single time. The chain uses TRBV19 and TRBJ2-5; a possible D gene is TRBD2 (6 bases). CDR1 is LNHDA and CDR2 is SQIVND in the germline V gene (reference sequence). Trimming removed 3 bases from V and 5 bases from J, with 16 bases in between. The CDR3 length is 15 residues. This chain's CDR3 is CASSIMAGIRETQYF. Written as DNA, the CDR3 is TGTGCCAGTAGTATTATGGCGGGAATAAGGGAGACCCAGTACTTC.

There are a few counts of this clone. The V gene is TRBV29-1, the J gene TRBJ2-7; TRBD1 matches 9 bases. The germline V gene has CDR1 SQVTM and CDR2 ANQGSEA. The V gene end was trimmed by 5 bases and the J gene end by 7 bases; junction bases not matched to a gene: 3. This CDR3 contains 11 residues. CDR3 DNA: TGCAGCGTTTGGGACAGGGAGGAGCAGTACTTC. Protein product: CSVWDREEQYF.

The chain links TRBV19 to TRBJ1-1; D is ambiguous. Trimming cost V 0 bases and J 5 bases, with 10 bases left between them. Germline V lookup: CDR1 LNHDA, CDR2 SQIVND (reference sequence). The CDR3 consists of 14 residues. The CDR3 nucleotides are TGTGCCAGTAGTATAGATCCGGGGAGAACTGAAGCTTTCTTT. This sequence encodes CASSIDPGRTEAFF. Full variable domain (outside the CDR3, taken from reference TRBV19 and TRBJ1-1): DGGITQSPKYLFRKEGQNVTLSCEQNLNHDAMYWYRQDPGQGLRLIYYSQIVNDFQKGDIAEGYSVSREKKESFPLTVTSAQKNPTAFYLCASSIDPGRTEAFFGQGTRLTVV.

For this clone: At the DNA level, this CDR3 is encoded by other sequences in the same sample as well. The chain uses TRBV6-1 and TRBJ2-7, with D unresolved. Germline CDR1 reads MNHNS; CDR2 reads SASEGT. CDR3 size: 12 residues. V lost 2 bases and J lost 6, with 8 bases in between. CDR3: CASSESRVEQYF. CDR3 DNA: TGTGCCAGCAGTGAATCTCGGGTCGAGCAGTACTTC.

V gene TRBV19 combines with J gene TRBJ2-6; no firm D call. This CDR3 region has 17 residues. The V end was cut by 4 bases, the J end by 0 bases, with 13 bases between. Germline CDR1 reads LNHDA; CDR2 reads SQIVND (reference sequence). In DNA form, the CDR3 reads TGTGCCAGTAGTAGTAATTATAAAAACTCTGGGGCCAACGTCCTGACTTTC. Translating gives CASSSNYKNSGANVLTF. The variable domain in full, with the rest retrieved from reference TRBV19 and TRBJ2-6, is DGGITQSPKYLFRKEGQNVTLSCEQNLNHDAMYWYRQDPGQGLRLIYYSQIVNDFQKGDIAEGYSVSREKKESFPLTVTSAQKNPTAFYLCASSSNYKNSGANVLTFGAGSRLTVL.

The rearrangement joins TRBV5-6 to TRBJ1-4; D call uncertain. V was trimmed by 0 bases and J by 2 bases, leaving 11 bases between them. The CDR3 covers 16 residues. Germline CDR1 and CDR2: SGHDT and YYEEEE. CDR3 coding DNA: TGTGCCAGCAGCTTGGCCTCCTACGGGACTAATGAAAAACTGTTTTTT. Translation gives CASSLASYGTNEKLFF.

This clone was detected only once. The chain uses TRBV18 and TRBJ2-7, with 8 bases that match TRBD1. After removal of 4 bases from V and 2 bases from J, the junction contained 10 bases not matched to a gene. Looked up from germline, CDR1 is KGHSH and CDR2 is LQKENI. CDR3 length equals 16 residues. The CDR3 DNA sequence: TGTGCCAGCTCACGAACGGACAGGGAATTCCCCTACGAGCAGTACTTC. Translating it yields CASSRTDREFPYEQYF.

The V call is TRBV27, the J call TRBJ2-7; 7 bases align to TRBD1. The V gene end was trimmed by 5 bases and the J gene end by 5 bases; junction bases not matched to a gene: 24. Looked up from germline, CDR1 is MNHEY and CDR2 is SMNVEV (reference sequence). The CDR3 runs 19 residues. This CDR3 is CASSLGTVDPGSYSHEQYF. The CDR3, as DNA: TGTGCCAGCAGTCTCGGGACAGTGGACCCCGGTTCTTATTCCCACGAGCAGTACTTC.

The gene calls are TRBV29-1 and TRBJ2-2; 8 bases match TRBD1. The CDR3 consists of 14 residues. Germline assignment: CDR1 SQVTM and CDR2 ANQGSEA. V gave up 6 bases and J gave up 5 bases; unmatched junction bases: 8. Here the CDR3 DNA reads TGCAGCGTCTTTGGACAGGGAGAAACCGGGGAGCTGTTTTTT. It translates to CSVFGQGETGELFF.

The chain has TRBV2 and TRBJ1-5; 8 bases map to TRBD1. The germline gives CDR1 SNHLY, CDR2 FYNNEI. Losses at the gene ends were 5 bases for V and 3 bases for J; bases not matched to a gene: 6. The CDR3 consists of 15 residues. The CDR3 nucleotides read TGTGCCAGCAGTTTACAGGGGGGAAACAATCAGCCCCAGCATTTT. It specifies CASSLQGGNNQPQHF.

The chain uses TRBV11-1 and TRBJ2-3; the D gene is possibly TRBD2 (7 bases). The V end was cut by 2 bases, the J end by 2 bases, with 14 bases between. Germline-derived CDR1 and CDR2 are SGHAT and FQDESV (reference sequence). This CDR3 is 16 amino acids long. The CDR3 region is CASSLYGGLFTDTQYF. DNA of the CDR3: TGTGCCAGCAGCTTATACGGGGGGCTTTTCACAGATACGCAGTATTTT.

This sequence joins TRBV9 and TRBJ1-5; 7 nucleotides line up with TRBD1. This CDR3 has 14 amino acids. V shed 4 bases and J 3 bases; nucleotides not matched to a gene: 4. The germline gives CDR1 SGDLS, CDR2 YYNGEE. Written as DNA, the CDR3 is TGTGCCAGCAGCTCAGGACAGGTCAATCAGCCCCAGCATTTT. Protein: CASSSGQVNQPQHF.

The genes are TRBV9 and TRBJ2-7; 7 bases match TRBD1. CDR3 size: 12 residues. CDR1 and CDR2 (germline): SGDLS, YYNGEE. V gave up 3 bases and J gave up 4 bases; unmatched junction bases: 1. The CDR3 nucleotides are TGTGCCAGCAGCGCGACAGGGTACGAGCAGTACTTC. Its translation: CASSATGYEQYF.

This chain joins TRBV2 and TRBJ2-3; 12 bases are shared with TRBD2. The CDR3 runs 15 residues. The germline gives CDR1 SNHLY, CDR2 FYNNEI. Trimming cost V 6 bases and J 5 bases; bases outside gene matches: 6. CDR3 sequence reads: CASRRLAGARDTQYF. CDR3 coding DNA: TGTGCCAGCAGGCGACTAGCGGGGGCGAGAGATACGCAGTATTTT.

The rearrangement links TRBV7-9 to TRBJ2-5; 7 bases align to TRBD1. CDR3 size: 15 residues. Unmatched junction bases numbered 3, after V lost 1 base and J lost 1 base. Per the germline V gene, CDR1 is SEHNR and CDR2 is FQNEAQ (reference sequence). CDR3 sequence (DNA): TGTGCCAGCAGCTTAGGGGACAGCAGCCAAGAGACCCAGTACTTC. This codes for CASSLGDSSQETQYF.

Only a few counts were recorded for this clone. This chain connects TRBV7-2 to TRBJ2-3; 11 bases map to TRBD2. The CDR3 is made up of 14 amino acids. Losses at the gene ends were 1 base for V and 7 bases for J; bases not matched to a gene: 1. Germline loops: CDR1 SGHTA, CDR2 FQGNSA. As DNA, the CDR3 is TGTGCCAGCAGCTTAGGACTAGCGGGGTATACGCAGTATTTT. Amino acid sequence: CASSLGLAGYTQYF.

Here the CDR3 reads CSVEVGTSGPYEQYF. As DNA, the CDR3 is TGCAGCGTTGAGGTCGGGACTAGCGGACCCTACGAGCAGTACTTC. V usage is TRBV29-1 and J usage is TRBJ2-7; TRBD2 matches at 11 bases. Germline CDR1 is SQVTM and CDR2 is ANQGSEA. The CDR3 is made up of 15 amino acids. V shed 3 bases, J shed 2 bases, and the junction held 6 bases outside the gene matches.

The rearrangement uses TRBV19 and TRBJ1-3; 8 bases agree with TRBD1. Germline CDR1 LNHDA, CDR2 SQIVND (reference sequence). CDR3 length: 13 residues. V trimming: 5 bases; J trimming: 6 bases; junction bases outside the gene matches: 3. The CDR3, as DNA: TGTGCCAGTAGTGGGCAGGGGGCAAACACCATATATTTT. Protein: CASSGQGANTIYF. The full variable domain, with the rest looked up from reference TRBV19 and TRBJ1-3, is DGGITQSPKYLFRKEGQNVTLSCEQNLNHDAMYWYRQDPGQGLRLIYYSQIVNDFQKGDIAEGYSVSREKKESFPLTVTSAQKNPTAFYLCASSGQGANTIYFGEGSWLTVV.